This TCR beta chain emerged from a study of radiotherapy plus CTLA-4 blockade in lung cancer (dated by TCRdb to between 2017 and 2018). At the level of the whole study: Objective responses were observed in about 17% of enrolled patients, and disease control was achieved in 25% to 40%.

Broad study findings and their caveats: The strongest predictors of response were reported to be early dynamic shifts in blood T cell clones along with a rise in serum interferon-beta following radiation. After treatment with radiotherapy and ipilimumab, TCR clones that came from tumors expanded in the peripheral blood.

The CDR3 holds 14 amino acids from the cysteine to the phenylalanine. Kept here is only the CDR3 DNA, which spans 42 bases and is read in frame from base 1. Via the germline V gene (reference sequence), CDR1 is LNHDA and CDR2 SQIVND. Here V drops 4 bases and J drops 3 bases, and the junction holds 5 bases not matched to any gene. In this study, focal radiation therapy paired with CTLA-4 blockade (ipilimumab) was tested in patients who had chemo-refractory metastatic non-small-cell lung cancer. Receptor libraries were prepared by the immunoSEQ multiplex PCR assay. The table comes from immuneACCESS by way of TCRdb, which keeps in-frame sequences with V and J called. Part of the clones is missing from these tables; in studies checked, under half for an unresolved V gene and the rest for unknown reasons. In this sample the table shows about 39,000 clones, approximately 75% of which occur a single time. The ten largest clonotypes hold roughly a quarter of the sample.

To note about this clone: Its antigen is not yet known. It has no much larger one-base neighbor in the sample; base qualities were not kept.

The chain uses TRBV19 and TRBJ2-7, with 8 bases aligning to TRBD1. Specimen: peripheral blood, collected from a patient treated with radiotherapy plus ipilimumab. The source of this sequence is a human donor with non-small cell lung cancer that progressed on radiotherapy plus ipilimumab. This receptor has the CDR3 CASSKETGVYEQYF. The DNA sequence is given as TGTGCCAGTAGTAAGGAGACAGGGGTCTACGAGCAGTACTTC.